A single sample is the source of the 11 T cell receptor beta chains below, sequenced in a study of technical replicates of blood from several donors. Repertoires were generated with immunoSEQ multiplex PCR, while TCRdb's copy carries only in-frame clones and drops some. Of about 83,000 clones listed, more than 90% are singletons. The specimen sequenced was T cells isolated from PBMCs. These receptor sequences come from a human donor in good health.

The rearrangement joins TRBV11-3 to TRBJ2-7, with 8 bases matching TRBD1. The germline CDR1 and CDR2 sequences are SGHNT and YENEEA. There are 14 residues in the CDR3. V lost 3 bases to trimming and J lost 2 bases; unmatched junction nucleotides: 3. The CDR3 sequence: CASSFSTGAYEQYF. CDR3 DNA sequence: TGTGCCAGCAGCTTCTCGACAGGGGCCTACGAGCAGTACTTC.

V usage is TRBV6-5 and J usage is TRBJ1-4; weak D call: TRBD1 (5 bases). CDR1 and CDR2 from the germline V gene are MNHEY and SVGAGI. Between the trimmed V and J ends, which lost 4 bases and 3 bases, there was a span of 12 bases. This CDR3 has 15 amino acids. CDR3: CASSSGGGSNEKLFF. Here the CDR3 DNA reads TGTGCCAGCAGTTCGGGCGGGGGGTCTAATGAAAAACTGTTTTTT.

V is TRBV4-2 and J is TRBJ1-6; possibly TRBD1 for D (6 bases). The CDR3 length is 18 residues. V gave up 1 base and J gave up 8 bases, with 21 bases separating them. From germline, CDR1 is LGHNA and CDR2 YNFKEQ. In nucleotides, the CDR3 is TGTGCCAGCAGCCAAGTCGTTTACAGGGAAAGTCACGATTCACCCCTCCACTTT. Translation: CASSQVVYRESHDSPLHF.

The chain is built from TRBV5-5 and TRBJ1-1, with D perhaps TRBD1 (5 bases). The CDR3 sequence is 13 residues long. Germline V CDR1 and CDR2: SGHKS, YYEKEE (reference sequence). Trimming left V 4 bases short and J 1 base short, with 8 bases between. The CDR3 DNA reads as TGTGCCAGCAGCAACACAGGGAACACTGAAGCTTTCTTT. Amino acids: CASSNTGNTEAFF.

J is TRBJ2-7 and V is TRBV5-5; weak D call: TRBD2 (5 bases). The CDR3 totals 15 residues. Germline CDR1 SGHKS, CDR2 YYEKEE (reference sequence). V lost 1 base and J 0 bases, leaving 11 bases between the germline ends. This chain's CDR3 is CASSLSDFSSYEQYF. The DNA of the CDR3 is TGTGCCAGCAGCTTGTCGGACTTCTCCTCCTACGAGCAGTACTTC.

The chain has TRBV18 and TRBJ2-2, with 13 bases lining up with TRBD2. Per germline, CDR1 KGHSH and CDR2 LQKENI. The CDR3 length is 17 residues. Germline trimming cut 2 bases from V and 4 bases from J; bases unmatched to any gene: 4. Written as DNA, the CDR3 is TGTGCCAGCTCACCATGGACTAGCGGGAGCTTCACCGGGGAGCTGTTTTTT. Translation: CASSPWTSGSFTGELFF.

V gene TRBV5-4 combines with J gene TRBJ2-5; maybe TRBD1 (6 bases). Looked up from germline, CDR1 is SGHNT and CDR2 is YYREEE (reference sequence). With 4 bases removed from V and 5 bases from J, the gap between germline ends came to 21 bases. CDR3 length: 16 amino acids. The CDR3 bases are TGTGCCAGCAGCCCGGATGGGGGCCCCGTGTGGGAGACCCAGTACTTC. It yields the protein CASSPDGGPVWETQYF. Full variable domain (rest looked up from reference TRBV5-4 and TRBJ2-5): ETGVTQSPTHLIKTRGQQVTLRCSSQSGHNTVSWYQQALGQGPQFIFQYYREEENGRGNFPPRFSGLQFPNYSSELNVNALELDDSALYLCASSPDGGPVWETQYFGPGTRLLVL.

The rearrangement uses TRBV28 and TRBJ1-6, with a possible D match to TRBD1 (6 bases). V lost 6 bases, J lost 3 bases, and 15 bases lay in between. CDR1 and CDR2 from the germline V gene are MDHEN and SYDVKM. The CDR3 runs 16 residues. The CDR3 loop reads CASSVRDTDYNSPLHF. CDR3 coding DNA: TGTGCCAGCAGCGTCCGGGACACTGACTATAATTCACCCCTCCACTTT.

This clone was picked up a small number of times. The genes are TRBV4-2 and TRBJ1-1; the D is unclear. The CDR3 runs to 14 residues. Per the germline V gene, CDR1 is LGHNA and CDR2 is YNFKEQ. V was shortened by 0 bases and J by 4 bases, with 9 bases between the two germline ends. The CDR3 nucleotides are TGTGCCAGCAGCCAAGAAAGCGGGAGCACTGAAGCTTTCTTT. This sequence encodes CASSQESGSTEAFF.

The chain joins TRBV2 to TRBJ2-3; unclear D gene. The germline gives CDR1 SNHLY, CDR2 FYNNEI. V gave up 2 bases and J gave up 6 bases, with 6 bases separating them. The CDR3 has 12 amino acids. The CDR3 coding sequence is TGTGCCAGCAGTGAAAGAGCCGATACGCAGTATTTT. This translates into CASSERADTQYF.

This clone was picked up one time. The CDR3 region is CASSPLGEGETGELFF. The CDR3 DNA sequence: TGTGCCAGCAGCCCGCTTGGGGAGGGAGAAACCGGGGAGCTGTTTTTT. The chain combines TRBV7-3 with TRBJ2-2, with 7 bases identical to TRBD2. CDR3 size: 16 residues. J was trimmed by 5 bases and V by 5 bases; bases with no gene match: 11. Germline assignment: CDR1 SGHTA and CDR2 FQGTGA.